This record covers a single T cell receptor (beta chain). Its antigen is not yet known. The input lacks base qualities; no much larger clone sits a single base away. At the DNA level, this CDR3 is encoded by other sequences in the same sample as well. Patients with a history of autoimmune disease or receiving systemic immunosuppression were excluded from the trial. Peripheral blood for TCR sequencing was collected from all dose cohorts at baseline, on cycle 4 day 1, and on cycle 7 day 1. The samples were taken from a phase I, first-in-human, multicenter, open-label dose-escalation trial of ivuxolimab. Adults with locally advanced or metastatic melanoma, renal cell, hepatocellular, or head and neck squamous cell carcinoma were enrolled in the trial. CD4+ and CD8+ T cells were sorted separately from peripheral blood before TCR sequencing. The data derive from a study of OX40 agonist ivuxolimab in advanced cancers. Looking at the study overall: Ivuxolimab was an agonistic, fully human IgG2 monoclonal antibody directed against OX40 (CD134), a costimulatory receptor. Prior anti-PD-1, anti-PD-L1 or anti-CTLA-4 therapy was permitted, and roughly two fifths of dose-escalation patients had received checkpoint inhibitors. The point of sequencing TCRbeta in the periphery was to test whether ivuxolimab changed TCR sequence diversity and drove clonal T-cell expansion. Of the roughly 52 dose-escalation patients, hepatocellular carcinoma was present in about 20, melanoma in approximately 15, renal cell carcinoma in 9 and head and neck cancer in 9. The paper covers the monotherapy dose-escalation part of the phase I ivuxolimab trial, which included N of about 50 patients. The dose-escalation cohort was roughly 87% male with a mean age of about 60 years, ranging from 23 to 79. Partial responses were achieved by three dose-escalation patients, of whom one had hepatocellular carcinoma and two had cutaneous melanoma. Intravenous ivuxolimab was administered to patients every 2 weeks at six dose levels: 0.01, 0.1, 0.3, 1.5, 3 and 10 mg/kg.

Genomic DNA was extracted from sorted cells for sequencing of the TCRbeta CDR3 region. The immunoSEQ Assay was used for sequencing of TCRbeta CDR3 regions. TCRdb re-hosts the immuneACCESS table, in-frame sequences only. Its copies lack some clones; in the studies checked, an unresolved V gene accounts for under half of them, and the cause for the rest is not known. The sample table holds roughly 35,000 clones, of which roughly 80% were seen once. The ten largest account for 9.5% to 12% of the sample. V is cut by 6 bases and J by 4 bases, and the space between the germline ends is 12 bases. Taken from the germline V gene, the CDR1 and CDR2 loops are MNHEY and SVGAGI. The CDR3 holds 13 amino acids from the cysteine to the phenylalanine. Left in the record is the CDR3 DNA by itself, 39 bases read in frame from the first base. The research as a whole found: After ivuxolimab, expanded clones were on average more numerous among CD8+ T cells than among CD4+ T cells. The antigen specificity of the peripheral T cells that underwent clonal expansion was not determined. At doses of 0.1 to 3.0 mg/kg, clonal expansion of both CD4+ and CD8+ T cells in blood was seen between baseline and week 6. Low levels of normalized T-cell clonal expansion were also seen in some nonresponding patients. In the 0.1-3.0 mg/kg groups, partial responders were among the patients with the lowest normalized peripheral clonal expansion, particularly in CD8+ T cells.

The source is an adult with an advanced solid tumor such as melanoma, head and neck, liver or kidney cancer. This sequence uses TRBV6-5 and TRBJ2-5, and TRBD2 may be the D gene, going by 7 matching bases. Here the sequenced sample was CD4+ or CD8+ T cells sorted from blood, taken in a trial of the OX40 agonist ivuxolimab. The CDR3 here reads CASSPRGGETQYF. The DNA sequence is as follows: TGTGCCAGCAGCCCGAGGGGGGGAGAGACCCAGTACTTC.